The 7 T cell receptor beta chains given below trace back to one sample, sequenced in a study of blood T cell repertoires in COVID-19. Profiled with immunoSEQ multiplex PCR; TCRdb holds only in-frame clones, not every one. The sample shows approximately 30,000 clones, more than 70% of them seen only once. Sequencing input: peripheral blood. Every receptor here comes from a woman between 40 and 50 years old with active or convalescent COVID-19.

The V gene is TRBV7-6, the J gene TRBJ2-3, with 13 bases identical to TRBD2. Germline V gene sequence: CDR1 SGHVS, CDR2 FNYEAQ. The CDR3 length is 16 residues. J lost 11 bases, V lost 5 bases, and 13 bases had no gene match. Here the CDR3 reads CASSPGLAGARGGQYF. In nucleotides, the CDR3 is TGTGCCAGCAGCCCTGGACTAGCGGGAGCTCGGGGGGGGCAGTATTTT.

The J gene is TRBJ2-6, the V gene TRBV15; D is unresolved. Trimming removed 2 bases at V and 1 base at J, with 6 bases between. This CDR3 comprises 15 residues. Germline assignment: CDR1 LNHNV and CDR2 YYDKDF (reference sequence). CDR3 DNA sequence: TGTGCCACCAGCAGATATACTTCTGGGGCCAACGTCCTGACTTTC. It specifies CATSRYTSGANVLTF.

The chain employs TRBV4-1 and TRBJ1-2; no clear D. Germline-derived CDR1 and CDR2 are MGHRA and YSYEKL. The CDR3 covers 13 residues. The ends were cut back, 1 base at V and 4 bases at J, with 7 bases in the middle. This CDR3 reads CASSQGSGYGYTF. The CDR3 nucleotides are TGCGCCAGCAGCCAAGGATCCGGCTATGGCTACACCTTC.

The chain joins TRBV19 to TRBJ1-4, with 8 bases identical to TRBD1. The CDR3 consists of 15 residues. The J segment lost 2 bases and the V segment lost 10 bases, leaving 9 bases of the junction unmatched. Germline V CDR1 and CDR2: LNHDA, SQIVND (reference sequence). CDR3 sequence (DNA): TGTGCCACAACAGGGGGAGGTGCGACTAATGAAAAACTGTTTTTT. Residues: CATTGGGATNEKLFF.

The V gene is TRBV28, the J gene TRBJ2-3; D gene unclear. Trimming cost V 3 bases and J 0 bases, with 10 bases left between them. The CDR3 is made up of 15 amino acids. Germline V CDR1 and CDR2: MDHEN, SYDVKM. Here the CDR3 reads CASSFSATSTDTQYF. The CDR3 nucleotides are TGTGCCAGCAGTTTTAGTGCAACTAGCACAGATACGCAGTATTTT.

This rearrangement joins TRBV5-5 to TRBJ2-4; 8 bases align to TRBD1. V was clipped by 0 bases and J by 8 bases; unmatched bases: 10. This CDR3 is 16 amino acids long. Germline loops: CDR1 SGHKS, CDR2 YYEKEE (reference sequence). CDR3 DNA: TGTGCCAGCAGCTTGGAAGGTGACAGGGGAGTGGACATTCAGTACTTC. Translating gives CASSLEGDRGVDIQYF.

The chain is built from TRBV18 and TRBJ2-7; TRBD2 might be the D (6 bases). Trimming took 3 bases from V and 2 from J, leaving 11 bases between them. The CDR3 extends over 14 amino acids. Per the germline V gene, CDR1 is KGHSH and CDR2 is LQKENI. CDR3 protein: CASSPGRDPYEQYF. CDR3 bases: TGTGCCAGCTCACCGGGGCGGGACCCCTACGAGCAGTACTTC.